This entry lists 26 T cell receptor beta chains sequenced from one sample in a study of blood T cell repertoires in COVID-19 (dated by TCRdb to about 2020). Library preparation was by the immunoSEQ multiplex PCR assay. TCRdb re-hosts the immuneACCESS table, in-frame sequences only. Its copies lack some clones; in the studies checked, an unresolved V gene accounts for under half of them, and the cause for the rest is not known. This sample is represented by about 190,000 clones; approximately 79% of them were singletons. Of the sample, under 15% is held by the ten largest clones. The sequenced sample consisted of peripheral blood. These TCRs come from a woman aged 45-65 years with acute or convalescent COVID-19.

This rearrangement joins TRBV7-2 to TRBJ2-7; 7 bases match TRBD2. Per germline, CDR1 SGHTA and CDR2 FQGNSA. The CDR3 runs to 15 residues. J gave up 3 bases and V 4 bases, and 9 bases lay outside the gene matches. The CDR3 coding sequence is TGTGCCAGCAGCTGGACTAGGGGACCTAACTACGAGCAGTACTTC. This encodes CASSWTRGPNYEQYF.

V gene TRBV6-5 combines with J gene TRBJ2-1; D perhaps matches TRBD2 (6 bases). The length of the CDR3 is 16 residues. V was pared by 0 bases and J by 2 bases, with 11 bases between. CDR1 is MNHEY, CDR2 SVGAGI, per germline. CDR3 protein: CASSYSGGNPYNEQFF. DNA for the CDR3: TGTGCCAGCAGTTACTCGGGCGGGAACCCCTACAATGAGCAGTTCTTC.

This clone has only one observation. The chain has TRBV14 and TRBJ1-1; D perhaps matches TRBD1 (6 bases). This CDR3 comprises 14 residues. Germline V gene sequence: CDR1 SGHDN, CDR2 FVKESK. Trimming pared 0 bases from V and 11 bases from J, leaving 16 bases between. CDR3 sequence reads: CASSQELRDNFAFF. CDR3 nucleotides: TGTGCCAGCAGCCAAGAACTCAGGGACAATTTCGCTTTCTTT.

The rearrangement uses TRBV4-1 and TRBJ1-2; maybe TRBD1 (6 bases). The V gene lost 1 base and the J gene lost 2 bases, with 14 bases spanning the gap. The V gene's germline CDR1 is MGHRA and CDR2 YSYEKL. There are 16 residues in the CDR3. The DNA of the CDR3 is TGCGCCAGCAGCCAAGGAGAAACAGGGAACAACTATGGCTACACCTTC. Translating it yields CASSQGETGNNYGYTF.

V usage is TRBV6-6 and J usage is TRBJ1-2; 9 nucleotides line up with TRBD1. Trimming at V came to 6 bases and at J to 1 base, leaving 9 bases not matched to a gene. This CDR3 has 16 residues. The germline V gene encodes CDR1 MNHNY and CDR2 SVGAGI (reference sequence). CDR3 residues: CASSYGQGTNNYGYTF. The CDR3 coding sequence is TGTGCCAGCAGCTACGGACAGGGGACAAATAACTATGGCTACACCTTC.

This sequence joins TRBV10-2 and TRBJ2-2; maybe TRBD1 (6 bases). Germline V gives CDR1 WSHSY, CDR2 SAAADI. V was pared by 6 bases and J by 0 bases, with 8 bases between. The CDR3 is made up of 14 amino acids. The chain's CDR3 is CASRRTANTGELFF. The DNA of the CDR3 is TGCGCCAGCAGGAGGACAGCGAACACCGGGGAGCTGTTTTTT.

The gene calls are TRBV18 and TRBJ1-1; TRBD1 matches at 7 bases. Germline V gene lookup returns CDR1 KGHSH and CDR2 LQKENI. This CDR3 spans 16 amino acids. V gave up 3 bases and J gave up 1 base; unmatched junction bases: 8. DNA for the CDR3: TGTGCCAGCTCACCCGAATACAGGGGAGGGAACACTGAAGCTTTCTTT. Encoded protein: CASSPEYRGGNTEAFF.

The V gene is TRBV1, the J gene TRBJ2-5; TRBD2 is taken as the D call from the table, unchecked against the DNA. TRBV1 counts as a pseudogene. The CDR3 length is 16 residues. Here the CDR3 DNA reads TGCACCAGCAGCCAAGTCACCGGGAGGCATAGGGAGACCCAGTACTTC. It translates to CTSSQVTGRHRETQYF.

This clone has a single count. V gene TRBV9 combines with J gene TRBJ2-5; perhaps TRBD2 as D (7 bases). CDR1 is SGDLS and CDR2 is YYNGEE in the germline V gene. V was pared by 4 bases and J by 4 bases, with 17 bases between. This CDR3 contains 15 residues. CDR3 in DNA: TGTGCCAGCAGCTCCTTGGGGGGGCGCGGAGAGACCCAGTACTTC. It yields the protein CASSSLGGRGETQYF.

The J gene is TRBJ1-2, the V gene TRBV5-1, with a possible D match to TRBD1 (6 bases). Germline V CDR1 and CDR2: SGHRS, YFSETQ. The CDR3 contains 19 residues. V lost 2 bases and J 8 bases, leaving 31 bases between the germline ends. CDR3 residues: CASSLSGGATVSDRGGYTF. The DNA of the CDR3 is TGCGCCAGCAGCTTATCGGGGGGCGCGACAGTCTCTGATAGAGGGGGCTACACCTTC. Based on the CDR3 plus reference TRBV5-1 and TRBJ1-2, the full variable domain is KAGVTQTPRYLIKTRGQQVTLSCSPISGHRSVSWYQQTPGQGLQFLFEYFSETQRNKGNFPGRFSGRQFSNSRSEMNVSTLELGDSALYLCASSLSGGATVSDRGGYTFGSGTRLTVV.

This clone was counted a few times. The chain is built from TRBV29-1 and TRBJ1-2; the D gene is possibly TRBD1 (5 bases). Germline assignment: CDR1 SQVTM and CDR2 ANQGSEA. This CDR3 spans 15 amino acids. V was trimmed by 0 bases and J by 1 base, leaving 12 bases between them. The CDR3 here is CSVEDQGRSNYGYTF. CDR3 bases: TGCAGCGTTGAAGACCAGGGTCGAAGTAACTATGGCTACACCTTC.

This clone was counted only a few times. The rearrangement links TRBV19 to TRBJ1-5; D is unclear. CDR1 and CDR2 (germline): LNHDA, SQIVND (reference sequence). CDR3 length equals 15 residues. V lost 3 bases, J lost 4 bases, and 13 bases lay in between. The CDR3 here is CASSMVESTNQPQHF. CDR3 bases: TGTGCCAGTAGTATGGTGGAGTCTACTAATCAGCCCCAGCATTTT.

This clone was picked up one time. The identical CDR3 is also encoded by other nucleotide sequences in the sample. The V and J genes are TRBV5-1 and TRBJ1-1; D not certain. V lost 1 base to trimming and J lost 1 base, with 5 bases between them. The germline V gene encodes CDR1 SGHRS and CDR2 YFSETQ. This CDR3 has 13 amino acids. The CDR3 DNA reads as TGCGCCAGCAGCTTGACAGCGAACACTGAAGCTTTCTTT. Its protein is CASSLTANTEAFF.

The chain carries TRBV14 and TRBJ2-7, with D uncertain. Trimming left V 1 base short and J 12 bases short, with 13 bases between. Germline V gene sequence: CDR1 SGHDN, CDR2 FVKESK. CDR3 length: 12 amino acids. CDR3 DNA: TGTGCCAGCAGCCAAGGCAGAGGCCCGGGGTACTTC. Amino acid sequence: CASSQGRGPGYF.

The chain combines TRBV27 with TRBJ1-6; D is unresolved. Germline values: CDR1 MNHEY, CDR2 SMNVEV (reference sequence). Trimming took off 5 bases at V and 7 bases at J, with 15 bases between the two ends. This CDR3 contains 15 residues. The CDR3 nucleotides read TGTGCCAGCAGTCCGATCGGGAGGGTGAATTCACCCCTCCACTTT. It yields the protein CASSPIGRVNSPLHF.

J is TRBJ2-5 and V is TRBV5-8; no clear D. Germline lookup yields CDR1 SGHTS and CDR2 YDEGEE. The CDR3 has 13 amino acids. The V end lost 5 bases, the J end lost 2 bases, and 10 bases lay between the germline ends. DNA of the CDR3: TGTGCCAGCAGGAGGAGAATTCAAGAGACCCAGTACTTC. Its translation is CASRRRIQETQYF.

This rearrangement joins TRBV9 to TRBJ2-1; 7 bases match TRBD1. The CDR3 sequence is 14 residues long. Germline V CDR1 and CDR2: SGDLS, YYNGEE. Unmatched junction bases numbered 5, after V lost 3 bases and J lost 5 bases. The CDR3 reads CASSADRNNNEQFF. For the CDR3, the DNA is TGTGCCAGCAGCGCGGACAGGAATAACAATGAGCAGTTCTTC.

CDR3 residues: CASSQGTAGGGNQPQHF. In DNA form, the CDR3 reads TGCGCCAGCAGCCAAGGAACTGCAGGTGGCGGGAATCAGCCCCAGCATTTT. V gene TRBV4-1 combines with J gene TRBJ1-5; D gene unclear. V lost 1 base and J 4 bases, leaving 17 bases between the germline ends. The CDR3 consists of 17 residues. Looked up from germline, CDR1 is MGHRA and CDR2 is YSYEKL.

This clone has just a few counts. The chain employs TRBV11-2 and TRBJ1-2; tentatively, D is TRBD1 (5 bases). Germline CDR1 and CDR2: SGHAT and FQNNGV. The V gene lost 5 bases and the J gene lost 4 bases, with 23 bases spanning the gap. This CDR3 is 17 amino acids long. The CDR3 DNA is TGTGCCAGCAGCCTAGGAACGAGGCGGGGGACCGGCTATGGCTACACCTTC. Amino acids: CASSLGTRRGTGYGYTF.

The chain couples TRBV2 to TRBJ2-7; TRBD2 agrees at 8 bases. Germline V gene lookup returns CDR1 SNHLY and CDR2 FYNNEI. There are 17 residues in the CDR3. V dropped 2 bases and J dropped 2; count of bases not matched to a gene: 11. CDR3 sequence (DNA): TGTGCCAGCAGTGAACTAGCGGGTCGAGGACTAGCCTACGAGCAGTACTTC. Amino acids: CASSELAGRGLAYEQYF. Based on the CDR3 plus reference TRBV2 and TRBJ2-7, the full variable domain is EPEVTQTPSHQVTQMGQEVILRCVPISNHLYFYWYRQILGQKVEFLVSFYNNEISEKSEIFDDQFSVERPDGSNFTLKIRSTKLEDSAMYFCASSELAGRGLAYEQYFGPGTRLTVT.

There are a few counts of this clone. The chain joins TRBV24-1 to TRBJ1-4; a possible D gene is TRBD1 (6 bases). Germline-derived CDR1 and CDR2 are KGHDR and SFDVKD. The CDR3 length is 14 residues. V lost 5 bases, J lost 6 bases, and 12 bases lay in between. The CDR3, as DNA: TGTGCCACCAGTGGAAGGGGGAAGGATGAAAAACTGTTTTTT. Its translation is CATSGRGKDEKLFF.

The J gene is TRBJ2-1, the V gene TRBV7-2; D call uncertain. CDR3 length: 11 residues. Germline loops: CDR1 SGHTA, CDR2 FQGNSA. Trimming took off 8 bases at V and 5 bases at J, with 7 bases between the two ends. This CDR3 reads CASHSNNEQFF. The CDR3 DNA follows: TGTGCCAGCCACTCAAACAATGAGCAGTTCTTC.

CDR3 bases: TGTGCGACTGGAGCGGGAGGGCCCTCGTACAATGAGCAGTTCTTC. This gives the protein CATGAGGPSYNEQFF. V is TRBV4-2 and J is TRBJ2-1, with 10 bases that match TRBD2. Germline CDR1 reads LGHNA; CDR2 reads YNFKEQ. The CDR3 runs to 15 residues.

V and J are TRBV2 and TRBJ1-6, with 9 bases matching TRBD1. V shed 5 bases and J 12 bases; nucleotides not matched to a gene: 5. In germline, CDR1 is SNHLY, CDR2 FYNNEI. The CDR3 totals 13 residues. CDR3 in amino acids: CASSFRDREPLHF. In DNA, the CDR3 is TGTGCCAGCAGTTTCCGGGACAGGGAACCCCTCCACTTT.

The chain carries TRBV10-2 and TRBJ1-3; no definite D call. The CDR3 is made up of 13 amino acids. In germline, CDR1 is WSHSY, CDR2 SAAADI. Trimming left V 1 base short and J 9 bases short, with 10 bases between. CDR3 region: CASSEYGLGTIYF. CDR3 coding DNA: TGCGCCAGCAGTGAGTACGGACTAGGCACCATATATTTT.

This rearrangement joins TRBV9 to TRBJ1-4; 7 bases fit TRBD1. J lost 6 bases, V lost 0 bases, and 8 bases had no gene match. The length of the CDR3 is 16 residues. CDR1 SGDLS and CDR2 YYNGEE come from the germline V gene. CDR3 loop: CASSVDSGTEDEKLFF. The DNA of the CDR3 is TGTGCCAGCAGCGTAGATTCCGGGACAGAGGATGAAAAACTGTTTTTT. The complete variable domain, with remaining parts taken from reference TRBV9 and TRBJ1-4, reads DSGVTQTPKHLITATGQRVTLRCSPRSGDLSVYWYQQSLDQGLQFLIQYYNGEERAKGNILERFSAQQFPDLHSELNLSSLELGDSALYFCASSVDSGTEDEKLFFGSGTQLSVL.